These 2 T cell receptor beta chains came from one sample sequenced in a study of T cell repertoires in cytomegalovirus infection. TCRdb re-analysed the reads in MiXCR, keeping a single row per CDR3 protein. The sample yields roughly 230,000 distinct CDR3 sequences, approximately 7% seen once. The sequencing sample was made of PBMCs. These receptor sequences come from a human donor in good health (CMV status not recorded). Some clones in this sample may be carry-over from other donors' samples.

The rearrangement links TRBV28 to TRBJ1-4; unclear D gene. CDR1 MDHEN and CDR2 SYDVKM come from the germline V gene. This CDR3 has 15 amino acids. V was cut by 3 bases and J by 7 bases, with 15 bases left in between. The CDR3 DNA follows: TGTGCCAGCAGTTTCGCGCGGGCTCGGGGTGAAAAACTGTTTTTT. It specifies CASSFARARGEKLFF. The full variable domain, in which reference TRBV28 and TRBJ1-4 provide the parts outside the CDR3, is DVKVTQSSRYLVKRTGEKVFLECVQDMDHENMFWYRQDPGLGLRLIYFSYDVKMKEKGDIPEGYSVSREKKERFSLILESASTNQTSMYLCASSFARARGEKLFFGSGTQLSVL.

This chain joins TRBV7-9 and TRBJ2-1, with D perhaps TRBD1 or TRBD2 (7 bases each). From germline, CDR1 is SEHNR and CDR2 FQNEAQ (reference sequence). V was shortened by 8 bases and J by 5 bases, with 13 bases between the two germline ends. CDR3 length equals 13 residues. The CDR3 is CASLGGTDNEQFF. The CDR3 DNA follows: TGTGCCAGCTTGGGAGGGACAGACAATGAGCAGTTCTTC.